This T cell receptor beta chain was identified in a study of T cell repertoires in aging, cancer and after chemotherapy. General observations from the study: Compared with age-matched healthy donors, untreated hematological or solid cancer patients showed higher blood TCR clonality. These repertoire data do not allow conclusions about immunological memory after chemotherapy. In healthy donors, age-related TCR diversity loss mainly reflected lost richness. Thymic emigration or peripheral T cell expansion may be impaired by lymphoid organ infiltration in hematological cancer.

Multiplex touch-down PCR with TRB-A/B primers amplified rearranged V-D-J TRB sequences. Using its own MiXCR run on the multiplex PCR reads, TCRdb lists one record per CDR3 protein. The sample yields 4,000 to 6,000 distinct CDR3 sequences, 38% seen once. The template was genomic DNA from peripheral blood, not RNA. The CDR3 is made up of 15 amino acids. Per the germline V gene, CDR1 is LNHDA and CDR2 is SQIVND (reference sequence). Trimming took 7 bases from V and 8 from J, leaving 23 bases between them. A note on this clonotype: Its antigen is still unknown.

Specimen: blood. The sequence came from a human donor with a blood cancer. This chain uses TRBV19 with TRBJ1-2; D not certain. CDR3 protein: CASNLETWEPGGYTF. CDR3 coding DNA: TGTGCCAGTAACCTAGAAACCTGGGAACCTGGGGGCTACACCTTC. The full variable domain, in which reference TRBV19 and TRBJ1-2 provide the parts outside the CDR3, is DGGITQSPKYLFRKEGQNVTLSCEQNLNHDAMYWYRQDPGQGLRLIYYSQIVNDFQKGDIAEGYSVSREKKESFPLTVTSAQKNPTAFYLCASNLETWEPGGYTFGSGTRLTVV.